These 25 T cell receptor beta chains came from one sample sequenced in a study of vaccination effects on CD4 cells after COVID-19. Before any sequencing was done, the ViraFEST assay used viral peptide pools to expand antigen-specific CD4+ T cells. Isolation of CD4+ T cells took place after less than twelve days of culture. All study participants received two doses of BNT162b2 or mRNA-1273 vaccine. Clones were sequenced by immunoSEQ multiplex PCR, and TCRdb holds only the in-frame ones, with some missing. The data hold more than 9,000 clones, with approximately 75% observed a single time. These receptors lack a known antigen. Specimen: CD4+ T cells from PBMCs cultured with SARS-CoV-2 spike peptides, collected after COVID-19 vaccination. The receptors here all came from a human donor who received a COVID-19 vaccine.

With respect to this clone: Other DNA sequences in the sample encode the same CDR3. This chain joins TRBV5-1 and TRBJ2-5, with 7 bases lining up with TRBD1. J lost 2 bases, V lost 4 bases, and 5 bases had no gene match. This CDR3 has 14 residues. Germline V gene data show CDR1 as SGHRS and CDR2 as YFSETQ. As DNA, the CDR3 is TGCGCCAGCAGCCCGGGACAGCCGCAAGAGACCCAGTACTTC. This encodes CASSPGQPQETQYF.

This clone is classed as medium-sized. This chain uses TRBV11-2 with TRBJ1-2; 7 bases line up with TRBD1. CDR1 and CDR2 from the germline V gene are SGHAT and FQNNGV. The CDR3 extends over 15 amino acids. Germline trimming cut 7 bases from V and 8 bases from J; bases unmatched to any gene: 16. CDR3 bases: TGTGCCAGCACCACGAGGGCCGGGACAGTCGACGGCTACACCTTC. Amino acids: CASTTRAGTVDGYTF.

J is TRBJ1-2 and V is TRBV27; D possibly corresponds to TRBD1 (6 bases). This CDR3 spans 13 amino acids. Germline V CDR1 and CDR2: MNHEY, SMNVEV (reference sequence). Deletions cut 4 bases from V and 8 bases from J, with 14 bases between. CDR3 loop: CASSSHRDQGYTF. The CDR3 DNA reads TGTGCCAGCAGTTCCCACAGGGATCAAGGCTACACCTTC.

The CDR3 region has the DNA TGTGCCAGTAACCCCGGGACATATCCTTCTGGGGCCAACGTCCTGACTTTC. Its translation: CASNPGTYPSGANVLTF. This chain links TRBV19 with TRBJ2-6, with a possible D match to TRBD1 (6 bases). CDR1 is LNHDA, CDR2 SQIVND, per germline (reference sequence). The V gene lost 7 bases and the J gene lost 1 base, with 17 bases spanning the gap. The CDR3 runs to 17 residues.

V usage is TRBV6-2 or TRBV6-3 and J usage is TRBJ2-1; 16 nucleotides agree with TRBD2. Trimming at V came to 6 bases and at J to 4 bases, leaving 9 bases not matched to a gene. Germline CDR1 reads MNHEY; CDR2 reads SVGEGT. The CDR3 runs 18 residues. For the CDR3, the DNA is TGTGCCAGCAGCCCCGGGACTAGCGGGGGGGCGGGATACAATGAGCAGTTCTTC. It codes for CASSPGTSGGAGYNEQFF.

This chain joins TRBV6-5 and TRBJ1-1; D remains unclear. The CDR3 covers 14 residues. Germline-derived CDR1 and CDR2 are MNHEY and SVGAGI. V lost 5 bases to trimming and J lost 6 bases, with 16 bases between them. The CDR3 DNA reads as TGTGCCAGCAGTAGCCTGCGGTCTGGAGCTGAAGCTTTCTTT. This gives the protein CASSSLRSGAEAFF.

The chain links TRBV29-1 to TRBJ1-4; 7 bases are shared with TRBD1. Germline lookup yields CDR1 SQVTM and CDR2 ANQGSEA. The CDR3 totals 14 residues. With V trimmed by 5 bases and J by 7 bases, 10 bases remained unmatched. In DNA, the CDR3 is TGCAGCGTTCGTCTCGGGACAGCCTTTGAAAAACTGTTTTTT. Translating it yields CSVRLGTAFEKLFF.

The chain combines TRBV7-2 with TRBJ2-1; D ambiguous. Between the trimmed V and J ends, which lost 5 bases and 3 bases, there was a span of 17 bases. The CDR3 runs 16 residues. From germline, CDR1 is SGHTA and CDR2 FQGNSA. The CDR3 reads CASSPQGTILYNEQFF. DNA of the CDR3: TGTGCCAGCAGCCCCCAAGGCACCATCCTCTACAATGAGCAGTTCTTC.

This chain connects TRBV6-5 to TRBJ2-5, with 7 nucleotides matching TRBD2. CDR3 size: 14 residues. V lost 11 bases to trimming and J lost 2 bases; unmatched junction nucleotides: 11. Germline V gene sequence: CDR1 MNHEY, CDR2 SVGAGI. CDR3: CASTLGGGQETQYF. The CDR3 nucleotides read TGTGCCTCGACGTTGGGCGGGGGTCAAGAGACCCAGTACTTC.

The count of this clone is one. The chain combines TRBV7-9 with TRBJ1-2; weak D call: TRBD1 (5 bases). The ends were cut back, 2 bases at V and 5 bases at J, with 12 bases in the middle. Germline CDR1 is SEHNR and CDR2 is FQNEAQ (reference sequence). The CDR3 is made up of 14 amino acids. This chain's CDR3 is CASSLRQGPYGYTF. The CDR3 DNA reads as TGTGCCAGCAGCTTAAGGCAGGGCCCTTATGGCTACACCTTC.

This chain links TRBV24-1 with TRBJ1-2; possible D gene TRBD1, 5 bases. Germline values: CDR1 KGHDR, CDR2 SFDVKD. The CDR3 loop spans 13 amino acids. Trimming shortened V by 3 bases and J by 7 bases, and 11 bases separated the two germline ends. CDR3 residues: CATSDRNGGGYTF. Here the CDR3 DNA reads TGTGCCACCAGTGATAGGAATGGGGGTGGCTACACCTTC.

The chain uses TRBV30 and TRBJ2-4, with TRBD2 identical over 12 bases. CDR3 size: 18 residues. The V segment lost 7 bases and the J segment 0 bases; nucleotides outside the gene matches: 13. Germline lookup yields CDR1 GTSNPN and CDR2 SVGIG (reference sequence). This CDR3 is CAYLVRRTSGVAKNIQYF. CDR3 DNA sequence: TGTGCCTATCTTGTTAGGAGGACTAGCGGGGTAGCCAAAAACATTCAGTACTTC.

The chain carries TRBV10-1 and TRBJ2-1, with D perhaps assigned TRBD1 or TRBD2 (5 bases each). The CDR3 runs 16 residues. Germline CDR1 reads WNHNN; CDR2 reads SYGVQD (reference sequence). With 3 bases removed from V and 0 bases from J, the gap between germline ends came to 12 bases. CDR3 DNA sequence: TGCGCCAGCAGTGATTCGTGGGGGAGCTCCTACAATGAGCAGTTCTTC. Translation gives CASSDSWGSSYNEQFF.

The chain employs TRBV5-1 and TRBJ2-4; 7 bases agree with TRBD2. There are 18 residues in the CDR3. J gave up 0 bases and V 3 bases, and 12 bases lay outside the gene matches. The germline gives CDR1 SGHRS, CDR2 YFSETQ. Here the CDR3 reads CASSSTLGEGLAKNIQYF. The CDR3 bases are TGCGCCAGCAGCTCTACCCTCGGGGAGGGGTTAGCCAAAAACATTCAGTACTTC.

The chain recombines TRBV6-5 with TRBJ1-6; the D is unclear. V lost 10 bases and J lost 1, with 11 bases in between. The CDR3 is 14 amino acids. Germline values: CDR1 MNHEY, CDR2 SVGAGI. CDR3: CATGGRSYNSPLHF. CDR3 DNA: TGTGCCACCGGAGGGAGGTCCTATAATTCACCCCTCCACTTT.

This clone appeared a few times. The CDR3 nucleotides read TGCGCCAGCAGCCAAGAGGGACTAGGTTCCTACGAGCAGTACTTC. Its protein product is CASSQEGLGSYEQYF. V is TRBV4-1 and J is TRBJ2-7, with TRBD2 matching over 8 bases. The CDR3 covers 15 residues. V lost 0 bases to trimming and J lost 1 base; unmatched junction nucleotides: 2. Germline loops: CDR1 MGHRA, CDR2 YSYEKL.

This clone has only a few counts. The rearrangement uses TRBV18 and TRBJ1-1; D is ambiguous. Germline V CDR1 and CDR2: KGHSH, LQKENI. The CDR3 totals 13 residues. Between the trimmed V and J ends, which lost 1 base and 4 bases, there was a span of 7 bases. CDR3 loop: CASSPLRGTEAFF. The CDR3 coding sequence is TGTGCCAGCTCACCACTCCGGGGCACTGAAGCTTTCTTT.

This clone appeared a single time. CDR3 sequence: CASSQQGAMSTGELFF. The CDR3, as DNA: TGTGCCAGCAGCCAACAGGGGGCGATGAGCACCGGGGAGCTGTTTTTT. This chain joins TRBV7-9 and TRBJ2-2; 9 nucleotides match TRBD1. CDR1 and CDR2 from the germline V gene are SEHNR and FQNEAQ (reference sequence). J was trimmed by 4 bases and V by 5 bases; bases with no gene match: 8. This CDR3 has 16 residues. Drawing the rest from reference TRBV7-9 and TRBJ2-2, the complete variable domain is DTGVSQNPRHKITKRGQNVTFRCDPISEHNRLYWYRQTLGQGPEFLTYFQNEAQLEKSRLLSDRFSAERPKGSFSTLEIQRTEQGDSAMYLCASSQQGAMSTGELFFGEGSRLTVL.

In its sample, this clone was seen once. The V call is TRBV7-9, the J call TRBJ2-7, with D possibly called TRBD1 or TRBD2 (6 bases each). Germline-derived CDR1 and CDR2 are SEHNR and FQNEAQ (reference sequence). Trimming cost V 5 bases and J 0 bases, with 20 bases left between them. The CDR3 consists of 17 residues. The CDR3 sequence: CASSQTEGGHISYEQYF. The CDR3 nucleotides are TGTGCCAGCAGCCAAACGGAGGGGGGACACATCTCCTACGAGCAGTACTTC.

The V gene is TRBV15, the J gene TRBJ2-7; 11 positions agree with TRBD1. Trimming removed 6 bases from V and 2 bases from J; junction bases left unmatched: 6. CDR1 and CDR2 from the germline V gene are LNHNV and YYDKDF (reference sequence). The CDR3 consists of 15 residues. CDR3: CATSPDRGLAYEQYF. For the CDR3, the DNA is TGTGCCACCAGTCCGGACAGGGGGCTTGCCTACGAGCAGTACTTC.

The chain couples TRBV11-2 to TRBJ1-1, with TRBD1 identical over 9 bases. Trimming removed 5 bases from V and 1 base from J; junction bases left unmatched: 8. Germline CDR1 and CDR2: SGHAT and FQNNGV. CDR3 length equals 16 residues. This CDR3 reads CASSPMLGQGNTEAFF. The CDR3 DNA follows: TGTGCCAGCAGCCCAATGCTGGGACAGGGGAACACTGAAGCTTTCTTT.

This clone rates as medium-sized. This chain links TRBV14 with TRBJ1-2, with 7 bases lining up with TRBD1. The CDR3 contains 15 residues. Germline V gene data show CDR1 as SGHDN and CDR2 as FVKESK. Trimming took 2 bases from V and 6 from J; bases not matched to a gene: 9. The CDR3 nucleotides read TGTGCCAGCAGCCAACGGGACAGCCCTCGGGATGGCTACACCTTC. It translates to CASSQRDSPRDGYTF.

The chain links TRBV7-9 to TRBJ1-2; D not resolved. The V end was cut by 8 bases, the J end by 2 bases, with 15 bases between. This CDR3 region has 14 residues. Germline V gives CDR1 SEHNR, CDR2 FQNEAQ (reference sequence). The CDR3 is CASGPAVPNYGYTF. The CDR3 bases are TGTGCCAGCGGCCCAGCGGTACCGAACTATGGCTACACCTTC.

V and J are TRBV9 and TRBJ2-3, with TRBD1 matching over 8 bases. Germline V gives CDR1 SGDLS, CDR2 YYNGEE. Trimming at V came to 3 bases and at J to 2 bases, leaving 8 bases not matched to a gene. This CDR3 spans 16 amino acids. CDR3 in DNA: TGTGCCAGCAGCGCGACGACAGGGGCGTACACAGATACGCAGTATTTT. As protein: CASSATTGAYTDTQYF.

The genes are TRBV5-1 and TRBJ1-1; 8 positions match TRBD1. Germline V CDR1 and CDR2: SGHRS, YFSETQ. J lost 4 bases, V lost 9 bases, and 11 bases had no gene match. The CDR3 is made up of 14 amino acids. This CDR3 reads CATGTGRLGTEAFF. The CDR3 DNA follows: TGCGCCACCGGGACAGGACGCCTGGGCACTGAAGCTTTCTTT.